The 21 T cell receptor beta chains listed next were all sequenced from one sample in a study of blood T cell repertoires in COVID-19. Measured with immunoSEQ multiplex PCR; TCRdb has only the in-frame clones, and not every one. Among 150,000 to 200,000 clones listed, about 90% were seen once. Sample: peripheral blood. Every receptor here comes from a woman between 70 and 85 years old with acute or convalescent COVID-19.

V and J are TRBV5-1 and TRBJ1-2; D is uncertain. The V end was cut by 6 bases, the J end by 3 bases, with 18 bases between. The germline CDR1 and CDR2 sequences are SGHRS and YFSETQ. The CDR3 is made up of 15 amino acids. For the CDR3, the DNA is TGCGCCAGCAAACCCGAGGGAGGGCCCCACTATGGCTACACCTTC. Translating gives CASKPEGGPHYGYTF.

V is TRBV19 and J is TRBJ1-5, with no clear D. CDR1 and CDR2 from the germline V gene are LNHDA and SQIVND (reference sequence). The length of the CDR3 is 13 residues. V was shortened by 7 bases and J by 9 bases, with 16 bases between the two germline ends. In nucleotides, the CDR3 is TGTGCCAGTACCTGGACTCCCTCGGGGCCCCAGCATTTT. Protein sequence: CASTWTPSGPQHF.

The CDR3 loop reads CASSLGSSSYNEQFF. The CDR3 DNA is TGCGCCAGCAGCTTGGGAAGCTCATCCTACAATGAGCAGTTCTTC. The V and J genes are TRBV5-1 and TRBJ2-1; no firm D call. There are 15 residues in the CDR3. Trimming took off 0 bases at V and 1 base at J, with 8 bases between the two ends. Looked up from germline, CDR1 is SGHRS and CDR2 is YFSETQ.

V gene TRBV3-1 (or the pseudogene TRBV3-2) combines with J gene TRBJ2-1, with no clear D. The germline gives CDR1 LGHDT, CDR2 YNNKEL (reference sequence). Trimming removed 6 bases from V and 6 bases from J, with 12 bases in between. There are 13 residues in the CDR3. This CDR3 is CASSFLGGNEQFF. In nucleotides, the CDR3 is TGTGCCAGCAGTTTCCTTGGCGGCAATGAGCAGTTCTTC.

The chain links TRBV7-9 to TRBJ1-4; possibly TRBD1 for D (5 bases). The germline V and J ends were trimmed by 6 bases and 11 bases, with 25 bases remaining between them. The CDR3 is 16 residues long. Germline CDR1 SEHNR, CDR2 FQNEAQ (reference sequence). In DNA form, the CDR3 reads TGTGCCAGCAGGGATAAAAGGGCGACAGACCGTGGGAAACTGTTTTTT. This translates into CASRDKRATDRGKLFF.

J is TRBJ1-6 and V is TRBV4-1; no reliable D call. Germline lookup yields CDR1 MGHRA and CDR2 YSYEKL. V lost 0 bases to trimming and J lost 2 bases, with 14 bases between them. The CDR3 length is 18 residues. The CDR3 sequence: CASSQDGGNVAYNSPLHF. The CDR3 DNA sequence: TGCGCCAGCAGCCAAGATGGCGGGAATGTCGCCTATAATTCACCCCTCCACTTT.

This chain connects TRBV6-5 to TRBJ2-7, with 13 bases matching TRBD2. Germline loops: CDR1 MNHEY, CDR2 SVGAGI. V dropped 7 bases and J dropped 7; count of bases not matched to a gene: 7. This CDR3 has 14 amino acids. CDR3 DNA: TGTGCCAGCAAAACTAGCGGGAGGGCGGTAGAGCAGTACTTC. Protein product: CASKTSGRAVEQYF.

This clone was seen a few times. V usage is TRBV7-2 and J usage is TRBJ1-2; no reliable D call. This CDR3 spans 13 amino acids. The V gene lost 1 base and the J gene lost 5 bases, with 8 bases spanning the gap. Germline V lookup: CDR1 SGHTA, CDR2 FQGNSA. The CDR3 DNA reads as TGTGCCAGCAGCTTAGGTCGAGATTATGGCTACACCTTC. This translates into CASSLGRDYGYTF.

The chain is built from TRBV7-3 and TRBJ2-1; TRBD2 matches at 9 bases. The CDR3 runs 18 residues. The germline V gene has CDR1 SGHTA and CDR2 FQGTGA. After removal of 4 bases from V and 7 bases from J, the junction contained 17 bases not matched to a gene. Here the CDR3 DNA reads TGTGCCAGCAGCTCCACCGCACTAGCGGGCAGGGGAAAGAATGAGCAGTTCTTC. Translation: CASSSTALAGRGKNEQFF.

This clone has just one count. The V gene is TRBV5-1, the J gene TRBJ2-1; the match to TRBD2 covers 8 bases. The CDR3 loop spans 15 amino acids. The trim removed 0 bases at V and 3 bases at J, leaving 2 bases unmatched. In germline, CDR1 is SGHRS, CDR2 YFSETQ. The CDR3 DNA sequence: TGCGCCAGCAGCTTGGGACTAGCGTACTACAATGAGCAGTTCTTC. Protein: CASSLGLAYYNEQFF. Drawing the rest from reference TRBV5-1 and TRBJ2-1, the complete variable domain is KAGVTQTPRYLIKTRGQQVTLSCSPISGHRSVSWYQQTPGQGLQFLFEYFSETQRNKGNFPGRFSGRQFSNSRSEMNVSTLELGDSALYLCASSLGLAYYNEQFFGPGTRLTVL.

The chain couples TRBV6-6 to TRBJ2-7; TRBD1 matches at 10 bases. V gave up 2 bases and J gave up 3 bases; unmatched junction bases: 7. Germline V lookup: CDR1 MNHNY, CDR2 SVGAGI (reference sequence). There are 16 residues in the CDR3. In DNA, the CDR3 is TGTGCCAGCAGTTACCGTAAGGGACAGGGGAACTACGAGCAGTACTTC. Translation gives CASSYRKGQGNYEQYF.

V usage is TRBV6-6 and J usage is TRBJ1-2, with a weak D call TRBD1 (5 bases). The V gene lost 5 bases and the J gene lost 0 bases, with 13 bases spanning the gap. This CDR3 has 15 residues. Germline loops: CDR1 MNHNY, CDR2 SVGAGI (reference sequence). The CDR3 is CASSDPGGANYGYTF. The DNA for the CDR3 is TGTGCCAGCAGTGACCCGGGGGGGGCTAACTATGGCTACACCTTC.

The chain carries TRBV7-2 and TRBJ1-2; 11 bases map to TRBD1. Per germline, CDR1 SGHTA and CDR2 FQGNSA. This CDR3 contains 18 residues. With V trimmed by 4 bases and J by 5 bases, 15 bases remained unmatched. CDR3 loop: CASSSGTGGVRIPYGYTF. In DNA, the CDR3 is TGTGCCAGCAGCTCAGGGACAGGGGGAGTTCGGATACCATATGGCTACACCTTC.

The chain employs TRBV29-1 and TRBJ2-7, with 7 positions matching TRBD1. The CDR3 covers 16 residues. From germline, CDR1 is SQVTM and CDR2 ANQGSEA. The junction had 16 bases not matched to a gene; V was cut back by 5 bases and J by 3 bases. The CDR3 DNA follows: TGCAGCGTTTCCGGGACAGCCGGAACCTCTGGCTACGAGCAGTACTTC. This codes for CSVSGTAGTSGYEQYF.

The V and J genes are TRBV9 and TRBJ2-3; 10 positions match TRBD1. CDR3 length: 18 residues. J gave up 5 bases and V 3 bases, and 15 bases lay outside the gene matches. Germline-derived CDR1 and CDR2 are SGDLS and YYNGEE. The CDR3 nucleotides are TGTGCCAGCAGCGCCGGGACAGGGGTGCTAGGGTTGGGAGATACGCAGTATTTT. Residues: CASSAGTGVLGLGDTQYF.

This rearrangement joins TRBV2 to TRBJ1-1, with D perhaps TRBD1 (6 bases). Germline loops: CDR1 SNHLY, CDR2 FYNNEI. Between the trimmed V and J ends, which lost 6 bases and 1 base, there was a span of 9 bases. This CDR3 contains 13 residues. The CDR3 nucleotides are TGTGCCAGCAGCCTGGGACAGAACACTGAAGCTTTCTTT. Translated, it gives CASSLGQNTEAFF.

This clone has just one count. The genes are TRBV6-2 or TRBV6-3 and TRBJ2-4; 10 bases are shared with TRBD1. Germline CDR1 reads MNHEY; CDR2 reads SVGEGT. V trimming: 9 bases; J trimming: 6 bases; junction bases outside the gene matches: 14. CDR3 size: 16 residues. CDR3 loop: CASSPNPTGGLNIQYF. DNA for the CDR3: TGTGCCAGTAGTCCAAACCCGACAGGGGGCCTAAACATTCAGTACTTC.

The count of this clone is one. The chain links TRBV18 to TRBJ2-7, with 8 bases identical to TRBD2. J was trimmed by 0 bases and V by 2 bases; bases with no gene match: 6. Germline CDR1 reads KGHSH; CDR2 reads LQKENI. The CDR3 loop spans 16 amino acids. The CDR3 here is CASSPVSGASSYEQYF. CDR3 DNA sequence: TGTGCCAGCTCACCAGTTAGCGGGGCAAGCTCCTACGAGCAGTACTTC.

The V call is TRBV18, the J call TRBJ2-1; TRBD2 aligns across 7 bases. This CDR3 is built from 15 residues. CDR1 is KGHSH, CDR2 LQKENI, per germline. The V segment lost 0 bases and the J segment 9 bases; nucleotides outside the gene matches: 8. The CDR3 here is CASSPPGGRAGEQFF. CDR3 DNA: TGTGCCAGCTCACCACCGGGAGGGAGGGCCGGTGAGCAGTTCTTC.

V and J are TRBV6-4 and TRBJ1-1; D remains ambiguous. V lost 6 bases, J lost 0 bases, and 11 bases lay in between. CDR3 length: 14 amino acids. Germline CDR1 is MRHNA and CDR2 is SNTAGT. CDR3 region: CASRGGSLNTEAFF. CDR3 in DNA: TGTGCCAGCAGGGGAGGCAGTTTGAACACTGAAGCTTTCTTT.

The J gene is TRBJ2-2, the V gene TRBV5-1; no reliable D call. The length of the CDR3 is 14 residues. Germline V gene lookup returns CDR1 SGHRS and CDR2 YFSETQ. Trimming left V 0 bases short and J 4 bases short, with 7 bases between. CDR3 amino acids: CASSLGPFTGELFF. CDR3 nucleotide sequence: TGCGCCAGCAGCTTGGGGCCCTTCACCGGGGAGCTGTTTTTT.